A single sample is the source of the 16 T cell receptor beta chains below, sequenced in a study of regulatory T cells in long-lasting Graves disease. Time point specified: newly diagnosed GD, antithyroid drugs for less than 3 months. RNA from PBMCs was the source of the TCR library. Through Arm-PCR of CDR3 regions and iRepertoire HTBI primers, TCR beta libraries were built. TCRdb re-derived calls from the multiplex PCR reads in MiXCR, one entry per CDR3 protein. The data contain 440,000 or so distinct CDR3 sequences, over 15% of them seen just once; the ten biggest clones take up approximately 11%. A further study also used this sample, focusing on T cells in Graves' hyperthyroidism and ophthalmopathy.

Specimen: peripheral blood mononuclear cells (PBMCs), collected at new diagnosis, from a patient treated with antithyroid drugs. The source is a woman aged 25-40 years with Graves disease.

This clonotype has ten or more counts. The chain is built from TRBV4-2 and TRBJ2-1; D call uncertain. From germline, CDR1 is LGHNA and CDR2 YNFKEQ. This CDR3 has 13 residues. V lost 4 bases and J lost 7, with 11 bases in between. CDR3 loop: CASSRPPGNEQFF. The DNA of the CDR3 is TGTGCCAGCAGCCGCCCCCCCGGGAATGAGCAGTTCTTC.

There are many counts of this clonotype. The chain carries TRBV20-1 and TRBJ2-1; D might be TRBD1 (6 bases). Trimming cost V 3 bases and J 8 bases, with 14 bases left between them. Germline V gene sequence: CDR1 DFQATT, CDR2 SNEGSKA (reference sequence). The CDR3 is made up of 13 amino acids. CDR3 amino acids: CSARTTSGDEQFF. The CDR3, as DNA: TGCAGTGCTAGGACCACCTCAGGGGATGAGCAGTTCTTC.

This clonotype was recorded at least ten times. This sequence joins TRBV4-1 and TRBJ2-3, with no clear D. Trimming left V 1 base short and J 2 bases short, with 16 bases between. Per the germline V gene, CDR1 is MGHRA and CDR2 is YSYEKL. The CDR3 extends over 17 amino acids. CDR3 in amino acids: CASSQGRARVSTDTQYF. The CDR3 DNA follows: TGCGCCAGCAGCCAAGGAAGGGCCCGAGTCTCCACAGATACGCAGTATTTT.

This clonotype was recorded many times. A read error may account for a junction end that differs from germline. This rearrangement joins TRBV28 to TRBJ1-1; 8 bases align to TRBD1. This CDR3 is built from 17 residues. CDR1 MDHEN and CDR2 SYDVKM come from the germline V gene. CDR3 DNA sequence: TGTGCCAGCAGCTTATTCTCTCCAGGGGGCTTGAACACTGAAGCTTTCTTT. Its protein is CASSLFSPGGLNTEAFF. The full variable domain, its missing parts supplied by reference TRBV28 and TRBJ1-1, is DVKVTQSSRYLVKRTGEKVFLECVQDMDHENMFWYRQDPGLGLRLIYFSYDVKMKEKGDIPEGYSVSREKKERFSLILESASTNQTSMYLCASSLFSPGGLNTEAFFGQGTRLTVV.

This clonotype was detected a few times. In nucleotides, the CDR3 is TGTGCCAGCAGCTCATCTGGGGCGGGGTCTAAGGAGCAGTACTTC. Translated: CASSSSGAGSKEQYF. This chain uses TRBV7-9 with TRBJ2-7, with TRBD2 as a possible D gene (6 bases). V lost 4 bases and J lost 7, with 20 bases in between. Germline CDR1 SEHNR, CDR2 FQNEAQ (reference sequence). CDR3 length: 15 amino acids.

This clonotype was counted many times. The chain employs TRBV18 and TRBJ1-5, with D perhaps TRBD1 (6 bases). The CDR3 has 17 residues. CDR1 KGHSH and CDR2 LQKENI come from the germline V gene. With 4 bases removed from V and 0 bases from J, the gap between germline ends came to 16 bases. The CDR3 here is CASSLLDSTYSNQPQHF. The CDR3 nucleotides are TGTGCCAGCTCACTATTGGACAGTACCTATAGCAATCAGCCCCAGCATTTT.

This clonotype was counted only a few times. A read error is likely, as this CDR3 ends without the conserved phenylalanine or tryptophan. The chain joins TRBV2 to TRBJ2-2; 14 bases are a match to TRBD2. The CDR3 length is 15 residues. The germline gives CDR1 SNHLY, CDR2 FYNNEI. V was pared by 8 bases and J by 3 bases, with 2 bases of the junction left unmatched. The CDR3 sequence: CASQGLAGDTGELFL. The CDR3 DNA reads TGTGCCAGCCAGGGACTAGCGGGAGACACCGGGGAGCTGTTTCTT.

This clonotype has only a few counts. The rearrangement links TRBV29-1 to TRBJ1-2, with a tentative D call TRBD1 (5 bases). This CDR3 has 12 amino acids. Trimming removed 0 bases at V and 7 bases at J, with 9 bases between. Germline V lookup: CDR1 SQVTM, CDR2 ANQGSEA. The CDR3 DNA follows: TGCAGCGTTGAAGATGGGGGACTTGGCTACACCTTC. This translates into CSVEDGGLGYTF.

This rearrangement joins TRBV7-6 to TRBJ2-4, with a tentative D call TRBD2 (5 bases). Germline values: CDR1 SGHVS, CDR2 FNYEAQ. Trimming took off 0 bases at V and 1 base at J, with 19 bases between the two ends. The length of the CDR3 is 19 residues. The CDR3 is CASSLAPEGGGVAKNIQYF. The CDR3 bases are TGTGCCAGCAGCTTAGCCCCCGAAGGAGGAGGAGTTGCCAAAAACATTCAGTACTTC.

This chain uses TRBV19 with TRBJ2-2, with D hard to call. Trimming pared 5 bases from V and 9 bases from J, leaving 7 bases between. Germline lookup yields CDR1 LNHDA and CDR2 SQIVND (reference sequence). This CDR3 comprises 11 residues. CDR3 sequence: CASSPSWELFF. Here the CDR3 DNA reads TGTGCCAGTAGTCCCTCATGGGAGCTGTTTTTT.

This clonotype was counted many times. The rearrangement links TRBV6-1 to TRBJ2-7, with 7 nucleotides matching TRBD1. The CDR3 is made up of 14 amino acids. Germline V gene lookup returns CDR1 MNHNS and CDR2 SASEGT. Losses at the gene ends were 7 bases for V and 1 base for J; bases not matched to a gene: 7. Here the CDR3 reads CASNPGTESYEQYF. The CDR3 DNA sequence: TGTGCCAGCAATCCCGGGACAGAGTCCTACGAGCAGTACTTC.

This clonotype was recorded a few times. This chain uses TRBV4-1 with TRBJ2-2; unclear D gene. The length of the CDR3 is 14 residues. V lost 5 bases, J lost 9 bases, and 16 bases lay in between. From germline, CDR1 is MGHRA and CDR2 YSYEKL. The CDR3 protein is CASSSPTKGRELFF. The DNA for the CDR3 is TGCGCCAGCAGCTCACCCACTAAAGGCCGGGAGCTGTTTTTT.

This clonotype has more than one count but fewer than ten. V gene TRBV2 combines with J gene TRBJ2-2; D is possibly TRBD2 (5 bases). V lost 4 bases to trimming and J lost 0 bases, with 12 bases between them. Germline V CDR1 and CDR2: SNHLY, FYNNEI. The CDR3 has 16 amino acids. CDR3 protein: CASSGRGSANTGELFF. DNA of the CDR3: TGTGCCAGCAGTGGAAGAGGGAGCGCGAACACCGGGGAGCTGTTTTTT.

In its sample, this clonotype was seen many times. DNA of the CDR3: TGTGCCAGCAGTACGGCGAGGGAATACGAGCAGTACTTC. Amino acid sequence: CASSTAREYEQYF. The chain couples TRBV2 to TRBJ2-7; perhaps TRBD2 as D (5 bases). Trimming took 5 bases from V and 4 from J, leaving 12 bases between them. The CDR3 is 13 amino acids. CDR1 SNHLY and CDR2 FYNNEI come from the germline V gene.

In its sample, this clonotype was seen many times. V gene TRBV20-1 combines with J gene TRBJ2-1, with TRBD2 identical over 15 bases. This CDR3 comprises 17 residues. V lost 5 bases, J lost 3 bases, and 8 bases stayed unmatched. Germline values: CDR1 DFQATT, CDR2 SNEGSKA (reference sequence). CDR3 residues: CSAPGTSGRWSYNEQFF. CDR3 nucleotide sequence: TGCAGTGCTCCGGGGACTAGCGGGAGGTGGAGCTACAATGAGCAGTTCTTC.

The chain is built from TRBV25-1 and TRBJ2-3, with 7 bases lining up with TRBD1. Germline values: CDR1 MGHDK, CDR2 SYGVNS. Germline trimming cut 2 bases from V and 9 bases from J; bases unmatched to any gene: 2. This CDR3 is 12 amino acids long. The CDR3: CASSEGRGTQYF. CDR3 nucleotide sequence: TGTGCCAGCAGTGAAGGCAGGGGGACGCAGTATTTT. The full variable domain, with the rest looked up from reference TRBV25-1 and TRBJ2-3, is EADIYQTPRYLVIGTGKKITLECSQTMGHDKMYWYQQDPGMELHLIHYSYGVNSTEKGDLSSESTVSRIRTEHFPLTLESARPSHTSQYLCASSEGRGTQYFGPGTRLTVL.